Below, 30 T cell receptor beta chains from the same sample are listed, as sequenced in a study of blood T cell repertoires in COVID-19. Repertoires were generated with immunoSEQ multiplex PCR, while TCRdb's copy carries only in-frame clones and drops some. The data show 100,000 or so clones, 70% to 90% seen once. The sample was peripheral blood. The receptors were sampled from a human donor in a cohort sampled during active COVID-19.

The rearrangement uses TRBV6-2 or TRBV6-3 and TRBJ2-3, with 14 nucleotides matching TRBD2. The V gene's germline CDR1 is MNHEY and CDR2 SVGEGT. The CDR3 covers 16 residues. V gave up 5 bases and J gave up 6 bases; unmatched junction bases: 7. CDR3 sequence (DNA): TGTGCCAGCAGTCGACTAGCGGGGGGGCAGGCGGATACGCAGTATTTT. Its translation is CASSRLAGGQADTQYF.

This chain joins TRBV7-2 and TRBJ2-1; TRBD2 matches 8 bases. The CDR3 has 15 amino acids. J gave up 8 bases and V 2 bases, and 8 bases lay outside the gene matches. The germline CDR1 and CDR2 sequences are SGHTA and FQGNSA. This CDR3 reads CASSLQSGSIDEQFF. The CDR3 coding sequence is TGTGCCAGCAGCTTACAAAGCGGGAGCATCGATGAGCAGTTCTTC.

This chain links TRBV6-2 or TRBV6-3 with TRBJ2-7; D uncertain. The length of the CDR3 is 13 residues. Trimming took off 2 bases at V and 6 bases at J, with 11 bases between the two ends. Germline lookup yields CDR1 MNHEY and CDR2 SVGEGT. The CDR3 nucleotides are TGTGCCAGCAGTTACCCGAGGAAGCCCGAGCAGTACTTC. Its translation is CASSYPRKPEQYF.

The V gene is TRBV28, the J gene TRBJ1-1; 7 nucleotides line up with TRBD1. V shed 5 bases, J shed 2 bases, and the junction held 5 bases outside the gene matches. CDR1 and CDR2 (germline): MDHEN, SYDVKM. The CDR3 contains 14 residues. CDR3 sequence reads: CASSPPGGNTEAFF. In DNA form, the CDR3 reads TGTGCCAGCAGTCCCCCAGGGGGAAACACTGAAGCTTTCTTT. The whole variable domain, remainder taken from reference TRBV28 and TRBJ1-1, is DVKVTQSSRYLVKRTGEKVFLECVQDMDHENMFWYRQDPGLGLRLIYFSYDVKMKEKGDIPEGYSVSREKKERFSLILESASTNQTSMYLCASSPPGGNTEAFFGQGTRLTVV.

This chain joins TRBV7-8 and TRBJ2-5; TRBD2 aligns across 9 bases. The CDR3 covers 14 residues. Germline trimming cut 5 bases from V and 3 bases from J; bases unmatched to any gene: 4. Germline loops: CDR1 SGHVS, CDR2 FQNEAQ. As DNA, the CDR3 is TGTGCCAGCAGCGTGACTAGCGGTAAAGAGACCCAGTACTTC. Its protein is CASSVTSGKETQYF.

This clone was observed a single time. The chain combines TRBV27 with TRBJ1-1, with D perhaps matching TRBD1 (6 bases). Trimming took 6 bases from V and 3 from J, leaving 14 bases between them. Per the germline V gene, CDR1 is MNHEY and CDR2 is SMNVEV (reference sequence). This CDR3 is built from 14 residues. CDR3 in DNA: TGTGCCAGCAGCCTAAGACAGGCCTACACTGAAGCTTTCTTT. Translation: CASSLRQAYTEAFF.

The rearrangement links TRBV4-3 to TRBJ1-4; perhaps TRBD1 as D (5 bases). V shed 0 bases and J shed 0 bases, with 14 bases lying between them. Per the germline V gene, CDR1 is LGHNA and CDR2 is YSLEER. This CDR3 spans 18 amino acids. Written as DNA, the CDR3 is TGCGCCAGCAGCCAAGATCAGGGACTCTACGCAACTAATGAAAAACTGTTTTTT. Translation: CASSQDQGLYATNEKLFF.

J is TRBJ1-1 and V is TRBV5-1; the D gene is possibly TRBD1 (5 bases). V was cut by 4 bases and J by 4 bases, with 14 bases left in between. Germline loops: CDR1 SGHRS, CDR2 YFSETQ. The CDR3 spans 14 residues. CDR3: CASSPNPGGTEAFF. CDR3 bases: TGCGCCAGCAGCCCAAACCCCGGGGGCACTGAAGCTTTCTTT.

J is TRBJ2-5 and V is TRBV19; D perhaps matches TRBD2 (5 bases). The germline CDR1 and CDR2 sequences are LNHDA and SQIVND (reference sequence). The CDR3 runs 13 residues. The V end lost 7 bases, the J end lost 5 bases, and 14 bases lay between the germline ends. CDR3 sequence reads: CASTPGGLETQYF. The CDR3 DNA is TGTGCCAGTACCCCAGGAGGTTTGGAGACCCAGTACTTC.

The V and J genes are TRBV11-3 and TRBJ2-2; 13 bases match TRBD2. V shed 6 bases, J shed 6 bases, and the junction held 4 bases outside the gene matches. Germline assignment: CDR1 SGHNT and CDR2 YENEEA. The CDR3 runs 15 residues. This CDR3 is CASSTSGGAAGELFF. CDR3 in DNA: TGTGCCAGCAGTACTAGCGGGGGGGCAGCCGGGGAGCTGTTTTTT.

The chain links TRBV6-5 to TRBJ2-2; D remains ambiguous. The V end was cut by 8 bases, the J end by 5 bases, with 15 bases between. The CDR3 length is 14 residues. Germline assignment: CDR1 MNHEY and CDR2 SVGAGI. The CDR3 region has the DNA TGTGCCAGCTCTCCCACCTCGGTAACCGGGGAGCTGTTTTTT. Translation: CASSPTSVTGELFF.

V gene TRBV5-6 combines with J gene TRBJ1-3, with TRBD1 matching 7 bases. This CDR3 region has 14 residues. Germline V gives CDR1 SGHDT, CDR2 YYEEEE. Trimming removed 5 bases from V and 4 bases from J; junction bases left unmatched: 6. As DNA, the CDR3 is TGTGCCAGCAGTTTTGACAGGGCCGGAAACACCATATATTTT. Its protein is CASSFDRAGNTIYF.

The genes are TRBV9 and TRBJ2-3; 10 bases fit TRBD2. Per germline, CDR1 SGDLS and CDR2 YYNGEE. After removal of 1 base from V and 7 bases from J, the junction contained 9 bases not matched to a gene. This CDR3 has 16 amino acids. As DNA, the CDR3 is TGTGCCAGCAGCGTAACCAGCGGGGGGGCTATAAATACGCAGTATTTT. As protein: CASSVTSGGAINTQYF.

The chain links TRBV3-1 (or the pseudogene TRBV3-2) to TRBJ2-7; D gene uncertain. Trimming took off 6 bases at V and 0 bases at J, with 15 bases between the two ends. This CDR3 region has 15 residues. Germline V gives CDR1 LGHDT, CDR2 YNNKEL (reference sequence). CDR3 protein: CASSQSAGRSYEQYF. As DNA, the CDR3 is TGTGCCAGCAGTCAAAGTGCCGGTCGCTCCTACGAGCAGTACTTC.

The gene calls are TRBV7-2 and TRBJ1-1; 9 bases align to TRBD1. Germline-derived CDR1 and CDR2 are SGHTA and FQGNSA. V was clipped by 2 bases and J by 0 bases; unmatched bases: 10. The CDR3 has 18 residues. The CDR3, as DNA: TGTGCCAGCAGCTTAAGGGCAGGGACAGGGCGCTTGAACACTGAAGCTTTCTTT. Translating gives CASSLRAGTGRLNTEAFF.

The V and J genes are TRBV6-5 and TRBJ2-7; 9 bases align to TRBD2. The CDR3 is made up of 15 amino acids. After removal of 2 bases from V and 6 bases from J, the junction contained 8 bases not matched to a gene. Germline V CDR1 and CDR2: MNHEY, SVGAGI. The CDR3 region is CASSYRREGRGEQYF. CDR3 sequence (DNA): TGTGCCAGCAGTTACCGGCGGGAGGGCCGCGGCGAGCAGTACTTC.

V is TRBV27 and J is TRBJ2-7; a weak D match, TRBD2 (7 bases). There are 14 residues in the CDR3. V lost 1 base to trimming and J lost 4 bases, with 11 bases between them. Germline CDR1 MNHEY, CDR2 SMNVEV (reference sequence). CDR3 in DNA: TGTGCCAGCAGTTTATTGGGGGGGCCGTACGAGCAGTACTTC. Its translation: CASSLLGGPYEQYF.

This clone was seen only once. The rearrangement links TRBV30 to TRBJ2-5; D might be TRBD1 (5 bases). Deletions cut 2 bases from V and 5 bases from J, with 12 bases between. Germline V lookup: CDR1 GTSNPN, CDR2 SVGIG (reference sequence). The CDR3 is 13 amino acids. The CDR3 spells CAWSIRGRETQYF. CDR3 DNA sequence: TGTGCCTGGAGTATAAGGGGCCGGGAGACCCAGTACTTC.

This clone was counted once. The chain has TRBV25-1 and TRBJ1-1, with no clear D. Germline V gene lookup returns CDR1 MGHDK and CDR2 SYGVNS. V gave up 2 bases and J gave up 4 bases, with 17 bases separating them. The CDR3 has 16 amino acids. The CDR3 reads CASSENTYPPSTEAFF. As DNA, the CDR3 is TGTGCCAGCAGTGAAAACACGTACCCGCCGTCCACTGAAGCTTTCTTT.

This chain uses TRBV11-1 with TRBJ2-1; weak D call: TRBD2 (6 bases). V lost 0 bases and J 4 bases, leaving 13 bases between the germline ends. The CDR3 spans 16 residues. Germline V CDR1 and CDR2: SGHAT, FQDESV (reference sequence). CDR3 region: CASSLADAGWYNEQFF. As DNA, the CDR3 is TGTGCCAGCAGCTTAGCGGATGCGGGATGGTACAATGAGCAGTTCTTC.

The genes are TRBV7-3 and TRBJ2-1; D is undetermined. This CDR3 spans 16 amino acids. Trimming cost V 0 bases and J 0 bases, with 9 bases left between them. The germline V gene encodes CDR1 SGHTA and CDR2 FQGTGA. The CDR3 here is CASSLTLPSSYNEQFF. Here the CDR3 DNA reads TGTGCCAGCAGCTTAACGCTCCCGAGCTCCTACAATGAGCAGTTCTTC. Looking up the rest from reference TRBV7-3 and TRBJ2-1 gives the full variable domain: GAGVSQTPSNKVTEKGKYVELRCDPISGHTALYWYRQSLGQGPEFLIYFQGTGAADDSGLPNDRFFAVRPEGSVSTLKIQRTERGDSAVYLCASSLTLPSSYNEQFFGPGTRLTVL.

CDR3 region: CASSPETYGYTF. CDR3 DNA: TGTGCCAGCAGCCCTGAGACTTATGGCTACACCTTC. The chain has TRBV7-9 and TRBJ1-2; no reliable D call. V lost 5 bases, J lost 5 bases, and 9 bases lay in between. Looked up from germline, CDR1 is SEHNR and CDR2 is FQNEAQ (reference sequence). The CDR3 runs to 12 residues.

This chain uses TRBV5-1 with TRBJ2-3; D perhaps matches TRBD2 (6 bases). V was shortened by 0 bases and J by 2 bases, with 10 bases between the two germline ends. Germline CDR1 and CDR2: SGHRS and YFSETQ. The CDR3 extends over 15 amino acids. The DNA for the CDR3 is TGCGCCAGCAGCTTGGTGGTAGCGGACACAGATACGCAGTATTTT. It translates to CASSLVVADTDTQYF.

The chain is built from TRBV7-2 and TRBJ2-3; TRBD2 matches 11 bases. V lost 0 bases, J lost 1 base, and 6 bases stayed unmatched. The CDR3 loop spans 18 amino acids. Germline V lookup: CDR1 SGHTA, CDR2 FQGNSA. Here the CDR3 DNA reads TGTGCCAGCAGCTTAGCCTCGACTAGCGGGGTGGGCACAGATACGCAGTATTTT. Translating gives CASSLASTSGVGTDTQYF. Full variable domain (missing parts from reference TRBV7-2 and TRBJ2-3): GAGVSQSPSNKVTEKGKDVELRCDPISGHTALYWYRQSLGQGLEFLIYFQGNSAPDKSGLPSDRFSAERTGGSVSTLTIQRTQQEDSAVYLCASSLASTSGVGTDTQYFGPGTRLTVL.

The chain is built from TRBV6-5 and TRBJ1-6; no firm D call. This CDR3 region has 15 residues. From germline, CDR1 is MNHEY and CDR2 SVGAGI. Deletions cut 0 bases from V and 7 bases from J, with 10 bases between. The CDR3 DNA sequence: TGTGCCAGCAGTTACTCGCCTATACCGAATTCACCCCTCCACTTT. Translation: CASSYSPIPNSPLHF.

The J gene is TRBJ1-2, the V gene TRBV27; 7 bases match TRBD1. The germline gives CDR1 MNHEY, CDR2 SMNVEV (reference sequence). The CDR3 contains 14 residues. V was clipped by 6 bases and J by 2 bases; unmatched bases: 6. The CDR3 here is CASSRGTVNYGYTF. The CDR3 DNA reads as TGTGCCAGCAGCCGAGGGACAGTAAACTATGGCTACACCTTC.

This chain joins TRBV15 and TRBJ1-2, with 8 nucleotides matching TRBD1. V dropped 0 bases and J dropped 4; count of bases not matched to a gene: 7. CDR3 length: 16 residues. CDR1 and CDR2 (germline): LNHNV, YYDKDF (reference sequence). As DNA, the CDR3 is TGTGCCACCAGCAGAGATCTTACAGGGGGAAGCTATGGCTACACCTTC. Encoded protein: CATSRDLTGGSYGYTF.

The CDR3 loop is CASSLWTRKETQYF. The CDR3 nucleotides are TGCGCCAGCAGCCTATGGACTAGAAAAGAGACCCAGTACTTC. The chain has TRBV5-1 and TRBJ2-5; TRBD2 aligns across 7 bases. In germline, CDR1 is SGHRS, CDR2 YFSETQ. With V trimmed by 4 bases and J by 3 bases, 6 bases remained unmatched. The CDR3 is made up of 14 amino acids.

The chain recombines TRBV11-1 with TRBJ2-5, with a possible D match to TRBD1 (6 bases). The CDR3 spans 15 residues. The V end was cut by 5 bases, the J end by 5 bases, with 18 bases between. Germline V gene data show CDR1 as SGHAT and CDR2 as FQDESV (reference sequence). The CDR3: CASSPGQFGAETQYF. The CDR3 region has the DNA TGTGCCAGCAGCCCCGGACAGTTTGGTGCTGAGACCCAGTACTTC.

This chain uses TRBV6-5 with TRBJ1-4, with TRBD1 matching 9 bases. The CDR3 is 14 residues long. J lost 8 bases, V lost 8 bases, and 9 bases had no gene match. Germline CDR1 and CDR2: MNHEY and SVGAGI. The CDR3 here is CASSQGAYREKLFF. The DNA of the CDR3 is TGTGCCAGCTCACAGGGGGCTTATCGAGAAAAACTGTTTTTT.